The clone carrying this T cell receptor (beta chain) has just a few counts. Original data processing: Amplified reference gene primers provided the basis for estimating nucleated cell counts. The method was immunoSEQ multiplex PCR; TCRdb's version includes in-frame clones alone and lacks a portion of them. Clonal size and the V and J genes are those of that table, whereas D and trimming came from the DNA. The table records tens of thousands of clones, 90% of them present only once. The data belong to a study of blood T cell repertoires in COVID-19. As for the study in general: Sources were T cells, B-cell-depleted T cells, or PBMCs; the material itself was cDNA or gDNA.

V was cut by 2 bases and J by 6 bases, with 8 bases left in between. Germline V gives CDR1 KGHSH, CDR2 LQKENI. This CDR3 is 12 amino acids long. The specimen sequenced was peripheral blood. The chain links TRBV18 to TRBJ2-7; D is unclear. The source of this sequence is a man aged 65 to 85 with acute or convalescent COVID-19. The CDR3 reads CASSPDSSEQYF. CDR3 nucleotide sequence: TGTGCCAGCTCACCAGACTCAAGCGAGCAGTACTTC. The whole variable domain, filled in from reference TRBV18 and TRBJ2-7, reads NAGVMQNPRHLVRRRGQEARLRCSPMKGHSHVYWYRQLPEEGLKFMVYLQKENIIDESGMPKERFSAEFPKEGPSILRIQQVVRGDSAAYFCASSPDSSEQYFGPGTRLTVT.